Listed here are 28 T cell receptor beta chains from one sample, sequenced in a study of blood T cell repertoires in COVID-19. The protocol was immunoSEQ multiplex PCR, while the TCRdb copy is restricted to in-frame clones and leaves out a portion. Of roughly 60,000 clones detected, almost 85% appear once; the ten largest clones hold roughly 3.5%. Material for sequencing was peripheral blood. All receptors come from a man in his 60s with acute or convalescent COVID-19.

This sequence joins TRBV6-5 and TRBJ1-1; TRBD1 is a possible D gene (5 bases). Germline V gene sequence: CDR1 MNHEY, CDR2 SVGAGI. The CDR3 loop spans 14 amino acids. The V end was cut by 5 bases, the J end by 5 bases, with 15 bases between. The CDR3 DNA follows: TGTGCCAGCAGTCCCAACAGCGGGGGGACTGAAGCTTTCTTT. This encodes CASSPNSGGTEAFF.

The chain is built from TRBV7-8 and TRBJ2-7; D perhaps matches TRBD2 (5 bases). The CDR3 has 16 amino acids. The V gene lost 5 bases and the J gene lost 0 bases, with 17 bases spanning the gap. Germline CDR1 and CDR2: SGHVS and FQNEAQ. The CDR3 here is CASSADPWRFSYEQYF. CDR3 nucleotide sequence: TGTGCCAGCAGCGCAGACCCATGGAGGTTCTCCTACGAGCAGTACTTC.

This clone was observed a single time. This chain connects TRBV2 to TRBJ1-5, with no clear D. V dropped 1 base and J dropped 3 bases, with 13 bases sitting between them. This CDR3 is 16 amino acids long. Germline values: CDR1 SNHLY, CDR2 FYNNEI. CDR3 residues: CASSEGESRANQPQHF. In DNA form, the CDR3 reads TGTGCCAGCAGTGAAGGGGAATCGAGGGCCAATCAGCCCCAGCATTTT.

The V and J genes are TRBV24-1 and TRBJ2-5; D is possibly TRBD1 (6 bases). Germline V gene sequence: CDR1 KGHDR, CDR2 SFDVKD. This CDR3 has 15 residues. V was shortened by 5 bases and J by 3 bases, with 15 bases between the two germline ends. DNA for the CDR3: TGTGCCACCAGTGGATGGGGCAGGGGAGAAGAGACCCAGTACTTC. Protein product: CATSGWGRGEETQYF.

V and J are TRBV7-9 and TRBJ2-7; TRBD1 agrees at 9 bases. The CDR3 consists of 14 residues. The germline CDR1 and CDR2 sequences are SEHNR and FQNEAQ (reference sequence). V was pared by 5 bases and J by 2 bases, with 4 bases of the junction left unmatched. The CDR3 reads CASSPGQGPYEQYF. CDR3 bases: TGTGCCAGCAGCCCTGGACAGGGGCCCTACGAGCAGTACTTC.

The chain's CDR3 is CASSLFQATNEKLFF. The DNA of the CDR3 is TGTGCCAGCAGCTTATTTCAGGCAACTAATGAAAAACTGTTTTTT. The chain combines TRBV21-1 with TRBJ1-4; TRBD1 is taken as the D call from the table, unchecked against the DNA. TRBV21-1 is a recognized pseudogene. The length of the CDR3 is 15 residues.

The V gene is TRBV5-8, the J gene TRBJ1-5, with a weak D call TRBD1 (5 bases). CDR1 SGHTS and CDR2 YDEGEE come from the germline V gene. V gave up 5 bases and J gave up 7 bases, with 22 bases separating them. The CDR3 extends over 16 amino acids. Here the CDR3 reads CASRRGSYSGLQPQHF. DNA for the CDR3: TGTGCCAGCAGAAGGGGAAGTTATTCGGGCTTGCAGCCCCAGCATTTT.

This clone was seen just once. The rearrangement uses TRBV24-1 and TRBJ2-3; D ambiguous. CDR1 KGHDR and CDR2 SFDVKD come from the germline V gene. The CDR3 consists of 15 residues. Trimming pared 3 bases from V and 4 bases from J, leaving 13 bases between. CDR3 bases: TGTGCCACCAGTGATGTGGGCCAAGTCGCAGATACGCAGTATTTT. Protein product: CATSDVGQVADTQYF.

The CDR3 reads CASSLAGGTYGYTF. Written as DNA, the CDR3 is TGCGCCAGCAGCTTGGCCGGGGGAACCTATGGCTACACCTTC. The rearrangement uses TRBV5-1 and TRBJ1-2; the D gene is possibly TRBD1 (5 bases). Germline V gene data show CDR1 as SGHRS and CDR2 as YFSETQ. Trimming took 0 bases from V and 4 from J, leaving 10 bases between them. This CDR3 is built from 14 residues.

The gene calls are TRBV6-5 and TRBJ2-7; D not resolved. V lost 8 bases and J 4 bases, leaving 9 bases between the germline ends. The CDR3 length is 11 residues. From germline, CDR1 is MNHEY and CDR2 SVGAGI. The CDR3 DNA is TGTGCCAGCTTCTACGGGTACGAGCAGTACTTC. Its translation is CASFYGYEQYF.

CDR3 bases: TGTGCCAGCAGGGAGGGCGGTGAAAAACTGTTTTTT. Translated: CASREGGEKLFF. The chain couples TRBV27 to TRBJ1-4; D ambiguous. The CDR3 covers 12 residues. Per the germline V gene, CDR1 is MNHEY and CDR2 is SMNVEV (reference sequence). V was cut by 6 bases and J by 7 bases, with 9 bases left in between.

The V and J genes are TRBV2 and TRBJ1-4; TRBD1 matches at 10 bases. Germline V gene data show CDR1 as SNHLY and CDR2 as FYNNEI. The J segment lost 8 bases and the V segment lost 5 bases, leaving 14 bases of the junction unmatched. This CDR3 has 17 amino acids. CDR3 DNA sequence: TGTGCCAGCAGTATTCCGCGGGACAGGGGAATTAAAGAAAAACTGTTTTTT. Translating gives CASSIPRDRGIKEKLFF. Based on the CDR3 plus reference TRBV2 and TRBJ1-4, the full variable domain is EPEVTQTPSHQVTQMGQEVILRCVPISNHLYFYWYRQILGQKVEFLVSFYNNEISEKSEIFDDQFSVERPDGSNFTLKIRSTKLEDSAMYFCASSIPRDRGIKEKLFFGSGTQLSVL.

This clone was picked up a small number of times. The gene calls are TRBV21-1 and TRBJ2-2; the table calls TRBD2, which could not be checked here. TRBV21-1 counts as a pseudogene. This CDR3 contains 22 residues. The DNA of the CDR3 is TGTGCCAGCAGCGCTCGCGCGACTGAGCGGGGGGAAGTGGTTAGAAGACCCGGGGAGCTGTTTTTT. It yields the protein CASSARATERGEVVRRPGELFF.

This chain connects TRBV25-1 to TRBJ1-2; no definite D call. The CDR3 extends over 15 amino acids. Per germline, CDR1 MGHDK and CDR2 SYGVNS. With 1 base removed from V and 4 bases from J, the gap between germline ends came to 13 bases. CDR3 in DNA: TGTGCCAGCAGTGAATGGAAGGGCGCGGGCTATGGCTACACCTTC. It is translated as CASSEWKGAGYGYTF.

The J gene is TRBJ2-2, the V gene TRBV7-3, with D perhaps TRBD2 (7 bases). The V and J ends lost 5 bases and 3 bases respectively, with 25 bases between them. Germline V CDR1 and CDR2: SGHTA, FQGTGA. The CDR3 loop spans 19 amino acids. The CDR3 protein is CASSPYGGPGFMDTGELFF. The CDR3 nucleotides read TGTGCCAGCAGCCCTTACGGGGGGCCCGGTTTCATGGACACCGGGGAGCTGTTTTTT.

J is TRBJ2-6 and V is TRBV6-5; 8 nucleotides agree with TRBD1. CDR3 length: 15 residues. Germline V CDR1 and CDR2: MNHEY, SVGAGI. V was clipped by 6 bases and J by 0 bases; unmatched bases: 1. The DNA for the CDR3 is TGTGCCAGCAGCGACAGGGGCTCTGGGGCCAACGTCCTGACTTTC. Translating it yields CASSDRGSGANVLTF.

The chain links TRBV2 to TRBJ1-2, with D possibly matching TRBD1 (6 bases). The CDR3 length is 15 residues. Germline V gene lookup returns CDR1 SNHLY and CDR2 FYNNEI. With 3 bases removed from V and 2 bases from J, the gap between germline ends came to 13 bases. CDR3 bases: TGTGCCAGCAGTGAGCACTGGGGGCAAAACTATGGCTACACCTTC. Translated: CASSEHWGQNYGYTF.

This clone was counted a single time. The CDR3 DNA reads as TGTGCCAGCCAAGGACAGGGATCCACCGGGGAGCTGTTTTTT. Residues: CASQGQGSTGELFF. This chain links TRBV2 with TRBJ2-2; 8 bases are a match to TRBD1. The trim removed 8 bases at V and 4 bases at J, leaving 6 bases unmatched. The germline gives CDR1 SNHLY, CDR2 FYNNEI. The CDR3 length is 14 residues. Full variable domain (outside the CDR3, taken from reference TRBV2 and TRBJ2-2): EPEVTQTPSHQVTQMGQEVILRCVPISNHLYFYWYRQILGQKVEFLVSFYNNEISEKSEIFDDQFSVERPDGSNFTLKIRSTKLEDSAMYFCASQGQGSTGELFFGEGSRLTVL.

The chain combines TRBV7-9 with TRBJ2-7, with D tentatively TRBD2 (6 bases). Germline V gene sequence: CDR1 SEHNR, CDR2 FQNEAQ (reference sequence). The V and J ends lost 3 bases and 3 bases respectively, with 12 bases between them. CDR3 length: 14 amino acids. This CDR3 reads CASSFGGALYEQYF. The CDR3 DNA follows: TGTGCCAGCAGCTTCGGCGGGGCCCTCTACGAGCAGTACTTC.

This chain uses TRBV28 with TRBJ1-4, with 10 positions matching TRBD1. V trimming: 4 bases; J trimming: 0 bases; junction bases outside the gene matches: 14. CDR3 size: 20 residues. In germline, CDR1 is MDHEN, CDR2 SYDVKM. CDR3 residues: CASSSTTDRGRVTTNEKLFF. For the CDR3, the DNA is TGTGCCAGCAGTTCCACTACTGACAGGGGGCGGGTTACAACTAATGAAAAACTGTTTTTT. The full variable domain, rest sourced from reference TRBV28 and TRBJ1-4, is DVKVTQSSRYLVKRTGEKVFLECVQDMDHENMFWYRQDPGLGLRLIYFSYDVKMKEKGDIPEGYSVSREKKERFSLILESASTNQTSMYLCASSSTTDRGRVTTNEKLFFGSGTQLSVL.

This clone was recorded only once. The rearrangement uses TRBV9 and TRBJ1-2; 11 bases match TRBD1. Germline V gene data show CDR1 as SGDLS and CDR2 as YYNGEE. The CDR3 spans 14 residues. After removal of 4 bases from V and 4 bases from J, the junction contained 3 bases not matched to a gene. The CDR3 protein is CASSRTGGVYGYTF. The CDR3 DNA is TGTGCCAGCAGCCGGACAGGGGGCGTCTATGGCTACACCTTC. The full variable domain, completed using reference TRBV9 and TRBJ1-2, is DSGVTQTPKHLITATGQRVTLRCSPRSGDLSVYWYQQSLDQGLQFLIQYYNGEERAKGNILERFSAQQFPDLHSELNLSSLELGDSALYFCASSRTGGVYGYTFGSGTRLTVV.

V usage is TRBV9 and J usage is TRBJ1-3; TRBD1 matches 7 bases. This CDR3 has 17 residues. Germline CDR1 SGDLS, CDR2 YYNGEE. V trimming: 4 bases; J trimming: 0 bases; junction bases outside the gene matches: 10. CDR3: CASSRQGPPLSGNTIYF. As DNA, the CDR3 is TGTGCCAGCAGCAGACAGGGTCCCCCGCTCTCTGGAAACACCATATATTTT.

The chain has TRBV5-4 and TRBJ1-1; 7 positions match TRBD1. V shed 3 bases and J 4 bases; nucleotides not matched to a gene: 12. The CDR3 covers 16 residues. CDR1 is SGHNT, CDR2 YYREEE, per germline (reference sequence). Here the CDR3 reads CASSSPRTGIGTEAFF. The CDR3 region has the DNA TGTGCCAGCAGCTCGCCCCGGACAGGCATAGGCACTGAAGCTTTCTTT.

This clone was detected only once. The rearrangement joins TRBV27 to TRBJ1-6; 7 nucleotides align to TRBD1. Germline assignment: CDR1 MNHEY and CDR2 SMNVEV (reference sequence). The trim removed 1 base at V and 5 bases at J, leaving 5 bases unmatched. The CDR3 is 16 amino acids. CDR3 residues: CASSLFDDRDNSPLHF. CDR3 in DNA: TGTGCCAGCAGTTTATTTGACGACAGGGATAATTCACCCCTCCACTTT.

This chain uses TRBV30 with TRBJ1-5; possible D gene TRBD1, 6 bases. CDR3 length equals 18 residues. The V end lost 2 bases, the J end lost 0 bases, and 20 bases lay between the germline ends. Germline V gene sequence: CDR1 GTSNPN, CDR2 SVGIG (reference sequence). The CDR3 DNA follows: TGTGCCTGGAGTAAAGGGGTCAGGGGTGGTTATAGCAATCAGCCCCAGCATTTT. Translated: CAWSKGVRGGYSNQPQHF.

This rearrangement joins TRBV7-9 to TRBJ2-3; D call uncertain. Looked up from germline, CDR1 is SEHNR and CDR2 is FQNEAQ (reference sequence). V gave up 1 base and J gave up 2 bases, with 10 bases separating them. The CDR3 loop spans 15 amino acids. The DNA of the CDR3 is TGTGCCAGCAGCTTAGATGACTCGTACACAGATACGCAGTATTTT. Translating gives CASSLDDSYTDTQYF.

The sample holds one count of this clone. This rearrangement joins TRBV29-1 to TRBJ1-1, with a weak D call TRBD1 (5 bases). The V gene lost 4 bases and the J gene lost 3 bases, with 12 bases spanning the gap. Germline-derived CDR1 and CDR2 are SQVTM and ANQGSEA. The CDR3 consists of 13 residues. The CDR3 reads CSVVTTDYTEAFF. CDR3 sequence (DNA): TGCAGCGTTGTAACGACAGATTACACTGAAGCTTTCTTT.

The table lists this clone with a count of one. The V gene is TRBV2, the J gene TRBJ2-3; 16 bases agree with TRBD2. The CDR3 contains 18 residues. Germline V CDR1 and CDR2: SNHLY, FYNNEI. The V and J ends lost 7 bases and 3 bases, in that order; junction bases with no gene match: 10. This chain's CDR3 is CASNTGTSGGGWTDTQYF. CDR3 DNA sequence: TGTGCCAGCAATACCGGGACTAGCGGGGGGGGTTGGACAGATACGCAGTATTTT.